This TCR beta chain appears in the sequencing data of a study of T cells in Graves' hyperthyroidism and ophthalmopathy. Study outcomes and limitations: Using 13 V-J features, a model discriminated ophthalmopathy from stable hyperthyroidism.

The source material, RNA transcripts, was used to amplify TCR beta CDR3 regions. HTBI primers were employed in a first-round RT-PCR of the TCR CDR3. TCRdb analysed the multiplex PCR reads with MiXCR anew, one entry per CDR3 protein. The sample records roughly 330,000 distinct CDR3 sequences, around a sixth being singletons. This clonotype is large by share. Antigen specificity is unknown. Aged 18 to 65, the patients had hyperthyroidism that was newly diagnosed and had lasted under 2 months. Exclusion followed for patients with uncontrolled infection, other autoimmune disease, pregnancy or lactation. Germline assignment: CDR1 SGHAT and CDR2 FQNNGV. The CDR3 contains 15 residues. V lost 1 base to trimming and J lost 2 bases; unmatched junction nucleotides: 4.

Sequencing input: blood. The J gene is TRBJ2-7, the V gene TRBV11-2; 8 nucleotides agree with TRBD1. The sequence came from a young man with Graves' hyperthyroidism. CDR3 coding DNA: TGTGCCAGCAGCTTAGGGACAGGGATTGCCTACGAGCAGTACTTC. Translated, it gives CASSLGTGIAYEQYF.